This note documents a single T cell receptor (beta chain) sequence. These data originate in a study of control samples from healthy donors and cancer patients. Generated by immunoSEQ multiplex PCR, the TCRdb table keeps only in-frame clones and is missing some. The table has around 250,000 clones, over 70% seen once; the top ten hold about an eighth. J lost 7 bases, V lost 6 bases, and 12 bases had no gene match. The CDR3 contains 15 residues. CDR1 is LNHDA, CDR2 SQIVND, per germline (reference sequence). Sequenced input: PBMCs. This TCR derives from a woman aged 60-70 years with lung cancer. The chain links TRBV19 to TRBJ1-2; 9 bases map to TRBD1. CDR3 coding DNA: TGTGCCAGTAGCCTCAGGCCGGGACAGGGTTTTGGCTACACCTTC. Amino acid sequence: CASSLRPGQGFGYTF.